This T cell receptor beta chain was identified in a study of blood T cell repertoires in COVID-19. On the study more broadly: Acute and convalescent COVID-19 specimens originated in the United States, Italy and Spain.

Germline values: CDR1 MDHEN, CDR2 SYDVKM. Deletions cut 3 bases from V and 7 bases from J, with 12 bases between. The CDR3 is made up of 13 amino acids. Study processing details: Counts of nucleated cells, estimated from reference gene primer amplification, were obtained. Method: immunoSEQ multiplex PCR; TCRdb's copy keeps in-frame clones and lacks some. V and J calls and clone size come straight from that table; D and trimming were deduced from the DNA. This table has hundreds of thousands of clones, 85% to 90% appearing once. This clonotype originated in a man aged 25 to 45 who had recovered from COVID-19. V is TRBV28 and J is TRBJ1-2; D may be TRBD1 (6 bases). The sequenced material came from PBMCs or T cells enriched from blood (not recorded which). The CDR3 region has the DNA TGTGCCAGCAGTTTCGGGGGGGCGTCTGGCTACACCTTC. Residues: CASSFGGASGYTF.